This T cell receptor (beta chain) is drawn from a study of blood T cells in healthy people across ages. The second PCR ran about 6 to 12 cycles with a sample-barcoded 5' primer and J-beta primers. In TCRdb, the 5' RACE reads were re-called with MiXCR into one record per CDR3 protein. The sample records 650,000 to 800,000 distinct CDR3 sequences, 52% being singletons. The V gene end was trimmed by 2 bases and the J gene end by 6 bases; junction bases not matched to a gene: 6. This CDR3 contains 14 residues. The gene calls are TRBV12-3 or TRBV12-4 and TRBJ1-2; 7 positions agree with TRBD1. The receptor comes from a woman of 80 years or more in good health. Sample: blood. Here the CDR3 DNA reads TGTGCCAGCAGTTTATTGGGACAGCGCAATGGCTACACCTTC. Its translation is CASSLLGQRNGYTF.